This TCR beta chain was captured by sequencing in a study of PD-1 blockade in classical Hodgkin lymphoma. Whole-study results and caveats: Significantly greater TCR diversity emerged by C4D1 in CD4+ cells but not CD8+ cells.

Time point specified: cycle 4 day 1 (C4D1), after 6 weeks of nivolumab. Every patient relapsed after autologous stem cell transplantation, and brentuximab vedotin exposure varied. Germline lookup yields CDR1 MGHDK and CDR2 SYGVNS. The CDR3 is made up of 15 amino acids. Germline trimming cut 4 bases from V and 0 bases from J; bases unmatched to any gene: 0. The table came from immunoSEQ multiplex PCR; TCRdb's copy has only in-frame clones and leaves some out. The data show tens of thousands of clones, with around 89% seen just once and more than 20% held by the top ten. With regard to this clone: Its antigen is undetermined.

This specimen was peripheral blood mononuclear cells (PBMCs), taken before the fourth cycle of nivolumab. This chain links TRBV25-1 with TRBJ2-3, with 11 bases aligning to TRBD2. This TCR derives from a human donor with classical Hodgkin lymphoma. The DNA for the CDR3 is TGTGCCAGCAGTGGACTAGCGGGGAGCACAGATACGCAGTATTTT. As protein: CASSGLAGSTDTQYF. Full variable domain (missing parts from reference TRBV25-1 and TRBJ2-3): EADIYQTPRYLVIGTGKKITLECSQTMGHDKMYWYQQDPGMELHLIHYSYGVNSTEKGDLSSESTVSRIRTEHFPLTLESARPSHTSQYLCASSGLAGSTDTQYFGPGTRLTVL.